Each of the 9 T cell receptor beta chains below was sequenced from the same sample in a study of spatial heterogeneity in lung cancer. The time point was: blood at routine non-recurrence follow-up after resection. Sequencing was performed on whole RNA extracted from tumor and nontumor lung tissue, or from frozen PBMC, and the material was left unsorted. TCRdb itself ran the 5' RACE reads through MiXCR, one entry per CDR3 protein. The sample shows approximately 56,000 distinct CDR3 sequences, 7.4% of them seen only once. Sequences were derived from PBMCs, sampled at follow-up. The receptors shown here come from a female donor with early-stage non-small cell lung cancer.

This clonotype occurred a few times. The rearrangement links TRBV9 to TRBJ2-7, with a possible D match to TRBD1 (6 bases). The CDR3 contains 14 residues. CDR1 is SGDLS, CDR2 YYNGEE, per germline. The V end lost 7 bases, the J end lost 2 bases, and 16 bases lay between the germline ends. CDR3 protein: CASSAGTPAYEQYF. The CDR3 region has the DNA TGTGCCAGCTCCGCCGGGACACCTGCCTACGAGCAGTACTTC.

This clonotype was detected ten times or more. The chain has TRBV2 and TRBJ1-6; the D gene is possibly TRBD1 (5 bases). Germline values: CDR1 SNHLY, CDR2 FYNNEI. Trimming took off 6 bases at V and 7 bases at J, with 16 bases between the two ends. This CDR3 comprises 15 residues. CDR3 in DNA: TGTGCCAGCAGGGGCGTGGGGGGGAGCAATTCACCCCTCCACTTT. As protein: CASRGVGGSNSPLHF.

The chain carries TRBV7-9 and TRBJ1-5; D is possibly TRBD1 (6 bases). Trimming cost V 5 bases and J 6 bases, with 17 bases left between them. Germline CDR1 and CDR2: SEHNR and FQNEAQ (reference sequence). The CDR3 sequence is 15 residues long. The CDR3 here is CASSRAGDGRQPQHF. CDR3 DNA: TGTGCCAGCAGCCGGGCAGGGGATGGTCGTCAGCCCCAGCATTTT.

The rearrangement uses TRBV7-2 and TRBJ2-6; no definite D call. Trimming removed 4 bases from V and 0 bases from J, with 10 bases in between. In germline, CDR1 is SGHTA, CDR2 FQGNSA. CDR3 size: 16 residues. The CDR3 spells CASSYATTSGANVLTF. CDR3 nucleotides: TGTGCCAGCAGCTACGCTACAACCTCTGGGGCCAACGTCCTGACTTTC.

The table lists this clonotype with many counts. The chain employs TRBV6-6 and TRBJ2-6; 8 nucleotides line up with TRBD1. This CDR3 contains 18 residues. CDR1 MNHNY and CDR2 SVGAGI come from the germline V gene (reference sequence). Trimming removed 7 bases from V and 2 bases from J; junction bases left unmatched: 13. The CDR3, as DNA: TGTGCCAGCACAGCCCACCCCGGGACAGGTGCTGGGGCCAACGTCCTGACTTTC. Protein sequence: CASTAHPGTGAGANVLTF.

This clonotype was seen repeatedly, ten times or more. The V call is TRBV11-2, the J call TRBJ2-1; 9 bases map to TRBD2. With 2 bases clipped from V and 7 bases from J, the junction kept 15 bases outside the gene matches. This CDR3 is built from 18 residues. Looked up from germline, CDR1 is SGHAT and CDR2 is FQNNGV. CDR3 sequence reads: CASSLRPRAGGPRNEQFF. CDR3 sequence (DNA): TGTGCCAGCAGCTTAAGGCCACGGGCGGGGGGGCCTAGGAATGAGCAGTTCTTC. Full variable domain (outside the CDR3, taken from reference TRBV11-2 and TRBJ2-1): EAGVAQSPRYKIIEKRQSVAFWCNPISGHATLYWYQQILGQGPKLLIQFQNNGVVDDSQLPKDRFSAERLKGVDSTLKIQPAKLEDSAVYLCASSLRPRAGGPRNEQFFGPGTRLTVL.

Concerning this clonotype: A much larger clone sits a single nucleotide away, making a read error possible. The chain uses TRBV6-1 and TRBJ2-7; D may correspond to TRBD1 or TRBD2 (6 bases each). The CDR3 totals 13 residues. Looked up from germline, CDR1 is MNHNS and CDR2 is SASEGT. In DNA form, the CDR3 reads TGTGCCAGCAGATTAAACAGGGAGGACGAGAAGTACTTC. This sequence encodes CASRLNREDEKYF.

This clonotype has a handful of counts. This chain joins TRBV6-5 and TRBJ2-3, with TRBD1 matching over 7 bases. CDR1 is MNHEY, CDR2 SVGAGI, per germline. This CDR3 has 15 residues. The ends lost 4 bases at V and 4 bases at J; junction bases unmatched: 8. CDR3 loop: CASSSRGGAADTQYF. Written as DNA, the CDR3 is TGTGCCAGCAGTTCCAGAGGGGGCGCAGCAGATACGCAGTATTTT.

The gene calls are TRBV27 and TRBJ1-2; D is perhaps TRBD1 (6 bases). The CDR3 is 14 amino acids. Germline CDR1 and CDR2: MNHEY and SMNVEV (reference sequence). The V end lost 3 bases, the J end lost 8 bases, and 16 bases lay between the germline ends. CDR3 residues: CASSFGGGAWGYTF. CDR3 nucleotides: TGTGCCAGCAGTTTTGGTGGGGGCGCGTGGGGCTACACCTTC.